This T cell receptor (beta chain) emerged from a study of blood T cell repertoires in COVID-19. Trimming left V 0 bases short and J 3 bases short, with 11 bases between. The CDR3 loop spans 15 amino acids. Germline V gene sequence: CDR1 LGHNA, CDR2 YNFKEQ. Produced via immunoSEQ multiplex PCR; TCRdb's table is partial and in-frame only. This sample carries fewer than 200,000 clones, 70% to 90% of them seen once, and the ten largest clones take roughly a fifth. This chain connects TRBV4-2 to TRBJ2-5, with D perhaps TRBD1 (5 bases). The TCR originated in a man aged 60-69 years with active or convalescent COVID-19. Sequencing was carried out using peripheral blood. The CDR3 sequence is CASSQEHSREETQYF. In DNA, the CDR3 is TGTGCCAGCAGCCAAGAGCATAGCAGGGAAGAGACCCAGTACTTC.